A single sample gave rise to the 15 T cell receptor beta chains below, sequenced in a study of Ad26.COV2.S vaccination and SARS-CoV-2 variants. Repertoires were generated with immunoSEQ multiplex PCR, while TCRdb's copy carries only in-frame clones and drops some. The sample yields fewer than 400,000 clones, over 75% seen once. Treatment reported: around 19 received Ad26.COV2.S at low or high dose, single or two shots; five or six received placebo; per-sample allocation not given. The samples date from day 63 after the first vaccine or placebo injection. The input for sequencing was peripheral blood, taken in a trial of Ad26.COV2.S vaccine versus placebo. The source of these receptors is a person between 18 and 59 years old who received the Ad26.COV2.S COVID-19 vaccine or a placebo.

V is TRBV15 and J is TRBJ2-2; 9 bases fit TRBD1. V lost 1 base and J lost 5; bases outside the gene matches: 11. The V gene's germline CDR1 is LNHNV and CDR2 YYDKDF (reference sequence). The CDR3 covers 18 residues. This chain's CDR3 is CATSRGYHGTGSTGELFF. CDR3 DNA: TGTGCCACCAGCAGAGGTTACCACGGGACAGGGAGTACCGGGGAGCTGTTTTTT.

The chain employs TRBV29-1 and TRBJ1-1, with 10 bases matching TRBD1. The germline gives CDR1 SQVTM, CDR2 ANQGSEA. The V gene end was trimmed by 8 bases and the J gene end by 3 bases; junction bases not matched to a gene: 6. CDR3 size: 13 residues. In nucleotides, the CDR3 is TGCAGCTCGCTGACAGGGGGCTACACTGAAGCTTTCTTT. It codes for CSSLTGGYTEAFF.

The chain uses TRBV18 and TRBJ1-2; weak D call: TRBD1 (6 bases). The ends were cut back, 3 bases at V and 2 bases at J, with 13 bases in the middle. CDR3 size: 15 residues. Germline loops: CDR1 KGHSH, CDR2 LQKENI. The CDR3 is CASSPGAGANYGYTF. CDR3 nucleotides: TGTGCCAGCTCACCGGGGGCAGGGGCCAACTATGGCTACACCTTC.

The DNA for the CDR3 is TGCGCCAGCAGCCAATGGGACGGGACCTACGAGCAGTACTTC. Translated, it gives CASSQWDGTYEQYF. The V call is TRBV4-1, the J call TRBJ2-7, with D possibly being TRBD1 or TRBD2 (5 bases each). Germline V gene data show CDR1 as MGHRA and CDR2 as YSYEKL. The CDR3 is 14 amino acids. V gave up 2 bases and J gave up 2 bases, with 10 bases separating them.

J is TRBJ2-3 and V is TRBV5-8; a possible D gene is TRBD2 (5 bases). Trimming removed 4 bases from V and 2 bases from J, with 14 bases in between. This CDR3 spans 15 amino acids. Per the germline V gene, CDR1 is SGHTS and CDR2 is YDEGEE. CDR3 nucleotide sequence: TGTGCCAGCAGCCTGTTGGGAGCGGCCACAGATACGCAGTATTTT. The encoded protein is CASSLLGAATDTQYF. The variable domain in full, completed from reference TRBV5-8 and TRBJ2-3, reads EAGVTQSPTHLIKTRGQQATLRCSPISGHTSVYWYQQALGLGLQFLLWYDEGEERNRGNFPPRFSGRQFPNYSSELNVNALELEDSALYLCASSLLGAATDTQYFGPGTRLTVL.

The V gene is TRBV5-1, the J gene TRBJ1-1, with D hard to call. The CDR3 contains 14 residues. Germline values: CDR1 SGHRS, CDR2 YFSETQ. With 4 bases removed from V and 4 bases from J, the gap between germline ends came to 14 bases. The CDR3 DNA is TGCGCCAGCAGCCCCCTCACTGCGGCCACTGAAGCTTTCTTT. This translates into CASSPLTAATEAFF.

This clone was seen once. The chain recombines TRBV6-1 with TRBJ1-2; no clear D. The germline V gene encodes CDR1 MNHNS and CDR2 SASEGT. Trimming shortened V by 1 base and J by 4 bases, and 13 bases separated the two germline ends. The CDR3 sequence is 15 residues long. CDR3 coding DNA: TGTGCCAGCAGTGAAGGATGGATAGGAAGCTATGGCTACACCTTC. It specifies CASSEGWIGSYGYTF.

The V call is TRBV2, the J call TRBJ2-7; TRBD2 might be the D (6 bases). The V and J ends lost 7 bases and 0 bases respectively, with 13 bases between them. CDR3 length equals 14 residues. The germline V gene has CDR1 SNHLY and CDR2 FYNNEI. The CDR3 is CASKVEGPSYEQYF. The CDR3 DNA reads TGTGCCAGCAAGGTGGAGGGACCCTCCTACGAGCAGTACTTC.

The V gene is TRBV3-1 (or the pseudogene TRBV3-2), the J gene TRBJ2-1; 7 nucleotides align to TRBD2. This CDR3 region has 16 residues. V lost 0 bases to trimming and J lost 5 bases; unmatched junction nucleotides: 7. Germline V CDR1 and CDR2: LGHDT, YNNKEL (reference sequence). CDR3 bases: TGTGCCAGCAGCCAAGAAAGGATCCTAGCGGACAATGAGCAGTTCTTC. This sequence encodes CASSQERILADNEQFF.

This rearrangement joins TRBV29-1 to TRBJ1-4; D gene uncertain. The V gene lost 3 bases and the J gene lost 8 bases, with 7 bases spanning the gap. Germline V gene data show CDR1 as SQVTM and CDR2 as ANQGSEA. The CDR3 is 11 amino acids. CDR3 sequence reads: CSVERGEKLFF. In nucleotides, the CDR3 is TGCAGCGTTGAGAGAGGCGAAAAACTGTTTTTT.

The chain is built from TRBV18 and TRBJ2-3; the D gene is possibly TRBD2 (5 bases). This CDR3 comprises 16 residues. Germline V gene lookup returns CDR1 KGHSH and CDR2 LQKENI. Trimming took 5 bases from V and 0 from J, leaving 15 bases between them. The DNA of the CDR3 is TGTGCCAGCTCATCGGGAACTAGAATAAGCACAGATACGCAGTATTTT. Translating gives CASSSGTRISTDTQYF.

The chain carries TRBV5-6 and TRBJ2-7; 12 bases line up with TRBD2. In germline, CDR1 is SGHDT, CDR2 YYEEEE. After removal of 3 bases from V and 4 bases from J, the junction contained 2 bases not matched to a gene. The CDR3 sequence is 14 residues long. The CDR3 region is CASSSGTSGYEQYF. The CDR3 DNA sequence: TGTGCCAGCAGCTCCGGGACTAGCGGGTACGAGCAGTACTTC.

V is TRBV27 and J is TRBJ1-4; TRBD1 matches 7 bases. V gave up 6 bases and J gave up 4 bases; unmatched junction bases: 5. The CDR3 runs 14 residues. Germline CDR1 and CDR2: MNHEY and SMNVEV (reference sequence). CDR3 DNA: TGTGCCAGCAGATCCGGGACAGTTAATGAAAAACTGTTTTTT. Protein product: CASRSGTVNEKLFF.

The chain joins TRBV4-1 to TRBJ2-3, with 8 bases matching TRBD2. The germline V gene has CDR1 MGHRA and CDR2 YSYEKL. CDR3 length equals 16 residues. J was trimmed by 3 bases and V by 1 base; bases with no gene match: 6. In DNA form, the CDR3 reads TGCGCCAGCAGCCAAGCCAAGCGGGAGTATACAGATACGCAGTATTTT. Residues: CASSQAKREYTDTQYF.

The chain combines TRBV4-1 with TRBJ1-4, with D possibly matching TRBD1 (5 bases). The CDR3 is made up of 15 amino acids. Deletions cut 2 bases from V and 6 bases from J, with 13 bases between. Germline assignment: CDR1 MGHRA and CDR2 YSYEKL. The CDR3 region has the DNA TGCGCCAGCAGCCAACAGCAGGGTTATGATGAAAAACTGTTTTTT. Amino acids: CASSQQQGYDEKLFF.